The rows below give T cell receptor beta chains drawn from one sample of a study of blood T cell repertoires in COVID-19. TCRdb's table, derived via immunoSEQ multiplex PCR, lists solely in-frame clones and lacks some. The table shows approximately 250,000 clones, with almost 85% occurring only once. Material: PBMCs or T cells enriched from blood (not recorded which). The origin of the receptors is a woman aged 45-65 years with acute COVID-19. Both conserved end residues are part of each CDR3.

CDR3 protein: CASSLQGGYSNQPQHF
V gene: TRBV18
J gene: TRBJ1-5

CDR3 protein: CAWSARTDLNTEAFF
V gene: TRBV30
J gene: TRBJ1-1

CDR3 protein: CASSPGGESSPLHF
V gene: TRBV7-2
J gene: TRBJ1-6

CDR3 protein: CASSITTGAPVETQYF
V gene: TRBV19
J gene: TRBJ2-5

CDR3 protein: CASSFPGTSGVWGTDTQYF
V gene: TRBV7-2
J gene: TRBJ2-3

CDR3 protein: CASSPRRTVSGELFF
V gene: TRBV7-8
J gene: TRBJ2-2

CDR3 protein: CASSFQRGATGELFF
V gene: TRBV6-5
J gene: TRBJ2-2

CDR3 protein: CASSVGASGGLQETQYF
V gene: TRBV9
J gene: TRBJ2-5

CDR3 protein: CASSLVSGTSVHEQFF
V gene: TRBV3-1/TRBV3-2
J gene: TRBJ2-1

CDR3 protein: CSVEEGDEAFF
V gene: TRBV29-1
J gene: TRBJ1-1

CDR3 protein: CAWTLQGLRGGYTF
V gene: TRBV30
J gene: TRBJ1-2

CDR3 protein: CASSENRGQFYEQYF
V gene: TRBV6-1
J gene: TRBJ2-7

CDR3 protein: CASSTGGGYTF
V gene: TRBV12-3/TRBV12-4
J gene: TRBJ1-2

CDR3 protein: CASSLRGQGGNTEAFF
V gene: TRBV7-3
J gene: TRBJ1-1

CDR3 protein: CASSFILAGTSSYNEQFF
V gene: TRBV7-2
J gene: TRBJ2-1

CDR3 protein: CASSRTGANYGYTF
V gene: TRBV7-9
J gene: TRBJ1-2

CDR3 protein: CASSAPGVFNQPQHF
V gene: TRBV9
J gene: TRBJ1-5

CDR3 protein: CSVGVTGFNYGYTF
V gene: TRBV29-1
J gene: TRBJ1-2

CDR3 protein: CASSPRESTNEKLFF
V gene: TRBV18
J gene: TRBJ1-4

CDR3 protein: CASSRGGSYNEQFF
V gene: TRBV11-3
J gene: TRBJ2-1

CDR3 protein: CASSAGGSTDTQYF
V gene: TRBV10-1
J gene: TRBJ2-3

CDR3 protein: CASSPRQGADEQYF
V gene: TRBV19
J gene: TRBJ2-7

CDR3 protein: CASRGAGWNSPLHF
V gene: TRBV19
J gene: TRBJ1-6

CDR3 protein: CASSLWGGSNQPQHF
V gene: TRBV7-8
J gene: TRBJ1-5

CDR3 protein: CAWRQESNQPQHF
V gene: TRBV30
J gene: TRBJ1-5

CDR3 protein: CAWKDILSYGYTF
V gene: TRBV30
J gene: TRBJ1-2

CDR3 protein: CSVGEQGAYGYTF
V gene: TRBV29-1
J gene: TRBJ1-2

CDR3 protein: CASSLWAGKTEAFF
V gene: TRBV7-9
J gene: TRBJ1-1

CDR3 protein: CASSGGGSGGQPQHF
V gene: TRBV7-9
J gene: TRBJ1-5

CDR3 protein: CAWRIGTSRNSPLHF
V gene: TRBV30
J gene: TRBJ1-6

CDR3 protein: CASSEGRREKLFF
V gene: TRBV2
J gene: TRBJ1-4

CDR3 protein: CASSLGSGGATETQYF
V gene: TRBV5-4
J gene: TRBJ2-5

CDR3 protein: CASSPGRLNGYTF
V gene: TRBV4-3
J gene: TRBJ1-2

CDR3 protein: CASSPRDSPNYGYTF
V gene: TRBV18
J gene: TRBJ1-2

CDR3 protein: CASKGTGDYGYTF
V gene: TRBV6-5
J gene: TRBJ1-2

CDR3 protein: CASSRTEAYGYTF
V gene: TRBV19
J gene: TRBJ1-2

CDR3 protein: CASSLDRAGGGYTF
V gene: TRBV7-2
J gene: TRBJ1-2

CDR3 protein: CSVGTAPDEKLFF
V gene: TRBV29-1
J gene: TRBJ1-4

CDR3 protein: CASSTTWNQPQHF
V gene: TRBV27
J gene: TRBJ1-5

CDR3 protein: CASSTLGTGTEQYF
V gene: TRBV7-8
J gene: TRBJ2-7

CDR3 protein: CASSFWDRGQETQYF
V gene: TRBV5-8
J gene: TRBJ2-5

CDR3 protein: CASSLALGGGYEQYF
V gene: TRBV7-8
J gene: TRBJ2-7

CDR3 protein: CASSQNGLGGDTQYF
V gene: TRBV3-1/TRBV3-2
J gene: TRBJ2-3

CDR3 protein: CASGTPRGANYGYTF
V gene: TRBV28
J gene: TRBJ1-2

CDR3 protein: CASSYGNENQPQHF
V gene: TRBV5-5
J gene: TRBJ1-5

CDR3 protein: CASSLNRVQWYGYTF
V gene: TRBV3-1/TRBV3-2
J gene: TRBJ1-2